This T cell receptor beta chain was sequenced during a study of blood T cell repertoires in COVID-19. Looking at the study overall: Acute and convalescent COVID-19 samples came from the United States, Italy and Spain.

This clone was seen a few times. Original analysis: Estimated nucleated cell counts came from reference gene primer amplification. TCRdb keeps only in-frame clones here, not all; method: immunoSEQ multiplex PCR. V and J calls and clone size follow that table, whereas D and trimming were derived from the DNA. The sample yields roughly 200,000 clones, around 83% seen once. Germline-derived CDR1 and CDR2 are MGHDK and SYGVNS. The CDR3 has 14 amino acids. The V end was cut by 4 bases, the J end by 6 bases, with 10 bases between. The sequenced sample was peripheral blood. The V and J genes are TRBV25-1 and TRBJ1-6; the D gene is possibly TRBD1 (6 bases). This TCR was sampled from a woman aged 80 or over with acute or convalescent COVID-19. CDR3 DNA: TGTGCCAGCAGTGTCCAGGGGTTTAATTCACCCCTCCACTTT. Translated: CASSVQGFNSPLHF.